What follows describes a single TCR beta chain. This entry comes from a study of shared T cell receptors in the human thymus. TCRdb's copy holds only in-frame clones and misses some; the assay was immunoSEQ multiplex PCR. In the table there are 700,000 to 750,000 clones, 70% to 90% of which are singletons. The CDR3 has 16 amino acids. Germline V gene lookup returns CDR1 KGHSH and CDR2 LQKENI. Trimming removed 3 bases from V and 4 bases from J; junction bases left unmatched: 10. These data also formed part of another study, on human thymus T cells. Turning to that study: Having surgery to correct congenital heart defects, healthy Finnish infants acted as the donors. Thymus specimens were resections from corrective heart surgery. Thymic and blood repertoires seemed to favor certain V and J genes. Related research examined unrelated individuals and reported that their thymic repertoires overlapped highly.

The chain couples TRBV18 to TRBJ2-7, with TRBD1 matching 9 bases. The material sequenced was thymocytes. This receptor was identified in a girl younger than two with a congenital heart defect. CDR3 coding DNA: TGTGCCAGCTCACCTCGGACCGGGACAGGGCTTTACGAGCAGTACTTC. Residues: CASSPRTGTGLYEQYF.